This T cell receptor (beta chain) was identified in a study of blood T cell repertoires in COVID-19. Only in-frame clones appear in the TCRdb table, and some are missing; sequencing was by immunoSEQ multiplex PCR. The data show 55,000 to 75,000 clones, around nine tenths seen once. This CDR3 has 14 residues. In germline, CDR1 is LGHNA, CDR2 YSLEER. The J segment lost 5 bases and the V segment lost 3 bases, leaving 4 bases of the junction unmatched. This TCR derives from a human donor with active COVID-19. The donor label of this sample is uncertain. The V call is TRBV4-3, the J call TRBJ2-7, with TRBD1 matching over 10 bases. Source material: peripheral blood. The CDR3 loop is CASSQRDRGDEQYF. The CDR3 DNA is TGCGCCAGCAGCCAGAGGGACAGGGGCGACGAGCAGTACTTC.